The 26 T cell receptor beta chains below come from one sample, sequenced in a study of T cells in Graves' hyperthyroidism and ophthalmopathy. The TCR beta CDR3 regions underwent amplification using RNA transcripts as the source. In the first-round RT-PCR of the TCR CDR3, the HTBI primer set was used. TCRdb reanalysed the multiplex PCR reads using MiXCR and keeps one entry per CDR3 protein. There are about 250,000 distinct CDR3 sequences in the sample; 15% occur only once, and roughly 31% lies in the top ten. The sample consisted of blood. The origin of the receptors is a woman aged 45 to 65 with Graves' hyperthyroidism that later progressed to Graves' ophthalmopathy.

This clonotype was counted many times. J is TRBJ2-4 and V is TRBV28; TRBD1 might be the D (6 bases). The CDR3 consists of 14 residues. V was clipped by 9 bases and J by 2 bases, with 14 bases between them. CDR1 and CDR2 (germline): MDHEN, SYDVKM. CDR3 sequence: CASNRGFSKNIQYF. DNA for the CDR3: TGTGCCAGTAATAGGGGGTTCTCCAAAAACATTCAGTACTTC.

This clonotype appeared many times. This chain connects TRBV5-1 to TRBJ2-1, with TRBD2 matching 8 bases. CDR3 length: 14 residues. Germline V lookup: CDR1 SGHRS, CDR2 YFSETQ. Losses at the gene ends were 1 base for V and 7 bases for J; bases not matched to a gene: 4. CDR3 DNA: TGCGCCAGCAGCTTGATGGCGGGAGGTAATGAGCAGTTCTTC. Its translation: CASSLMAGGNEQFF.

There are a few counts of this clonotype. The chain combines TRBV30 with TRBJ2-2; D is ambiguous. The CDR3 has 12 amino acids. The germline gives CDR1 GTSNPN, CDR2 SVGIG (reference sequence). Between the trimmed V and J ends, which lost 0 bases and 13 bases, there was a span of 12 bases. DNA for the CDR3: TGTGCCTGGAGTGTACGAGGCAAAGGGCTGTTTTTT. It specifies CAWSVRGKGLFF.

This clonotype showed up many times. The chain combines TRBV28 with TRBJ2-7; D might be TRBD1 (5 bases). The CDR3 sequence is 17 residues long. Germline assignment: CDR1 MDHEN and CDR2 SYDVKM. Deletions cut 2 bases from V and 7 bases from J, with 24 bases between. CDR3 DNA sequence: TGTGCCAGCAGTTTAAGGTGGGGCCCCCTCCCCCTACGTGAGCAGTACTTC. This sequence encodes CASSLRWGPLPLREQYF.

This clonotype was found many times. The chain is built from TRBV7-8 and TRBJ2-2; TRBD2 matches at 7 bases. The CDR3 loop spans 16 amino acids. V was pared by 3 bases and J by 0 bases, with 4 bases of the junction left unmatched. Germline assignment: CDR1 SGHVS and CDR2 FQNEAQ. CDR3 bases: TGTGCCAGCAGCTTCCGGGACTATACGAACACCGGGGAGCTGTTTTTT. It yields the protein CASSFRDYTNTGELFF.

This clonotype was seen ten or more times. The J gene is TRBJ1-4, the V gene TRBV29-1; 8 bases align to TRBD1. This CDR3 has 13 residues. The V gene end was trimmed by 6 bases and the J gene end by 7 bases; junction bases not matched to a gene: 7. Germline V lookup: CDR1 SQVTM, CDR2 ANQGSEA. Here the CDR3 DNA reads TGCAGCGTCATGACAGGGGCGGCTGAAAAACTGTTTTTT. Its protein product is CSVMTGAAEKLFF.

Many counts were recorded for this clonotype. Written as DNA, the CDR3 is TGTGCCAGCAGTTTAAGGGGCGGGAGGGTGAATGAGCAGTTCTTC. Translated, it gives CASSLRGGRVNEQFF. J is TRBJ2-1 and V is TRBV12-3 or TRBV12-4, with TRBD2 identical over 9 bases. V shed 2 bases, J shed 7 bases, and the junction held 6 bases outside the gene matches. This CDR3 is built from 15 residues.

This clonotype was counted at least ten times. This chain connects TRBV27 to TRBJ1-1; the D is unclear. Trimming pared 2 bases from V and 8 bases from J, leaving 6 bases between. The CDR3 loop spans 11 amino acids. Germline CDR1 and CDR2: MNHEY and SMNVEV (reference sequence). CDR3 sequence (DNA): TGTGCCAGCAGTTTAGGGGTAGAAGCTTTCTTT. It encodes CASSLGVEAFF.

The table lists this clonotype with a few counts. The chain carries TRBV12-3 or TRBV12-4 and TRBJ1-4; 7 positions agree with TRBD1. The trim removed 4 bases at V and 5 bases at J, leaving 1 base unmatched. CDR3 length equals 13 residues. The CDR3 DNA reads TGTGCCAGCAGTTGGGACAGAAATGAAAAACTGTTTTTT. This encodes CASSWDRNEKLFF.

The CDR3 nucleotides read TGCAGTGCCACTCCGACAGGGGGAGGAAACACCATATATTTT. Translated, it gives CSATPTGGGNTIYF. V and J are TRBV20-1 and TRBJ1-3; the match to TRBD1 covers 9 bases. Germline lookup yields CDR1 DFQATT and CDR2 SNEGSKA (reference sequence). V gave up 6 bases and J gave up 4 bases; unmatched junction bases: 7. This CDR3 has 14 amino acids.

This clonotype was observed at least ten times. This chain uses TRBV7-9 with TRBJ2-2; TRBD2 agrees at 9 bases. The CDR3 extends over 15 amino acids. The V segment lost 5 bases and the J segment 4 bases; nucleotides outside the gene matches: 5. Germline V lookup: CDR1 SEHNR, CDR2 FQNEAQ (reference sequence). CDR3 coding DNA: TGTGCCAGCAGCACCACTAGCGGGCCCACCGGGGAGCTGTTTTTT. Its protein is CASSTTSGPTGELFF. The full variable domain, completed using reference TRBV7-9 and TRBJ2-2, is DTGVSQNPRHKITKRGQNVTFRCDPISEHNRLYWYRQTLGQGPEFLTYFQNEAQLEKSRLLSDRFSAERPKGSFSTLEIQRTEQGDSAMYLCASSTTSGPTGELFFGEGSRLTVL.

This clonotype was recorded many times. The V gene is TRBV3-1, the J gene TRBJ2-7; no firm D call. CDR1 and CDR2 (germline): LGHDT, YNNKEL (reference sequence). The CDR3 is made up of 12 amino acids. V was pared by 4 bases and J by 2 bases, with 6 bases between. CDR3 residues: CASSPQPYEQYF. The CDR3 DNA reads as TGTGCCAGCAGCCCCCAGCCCTACGAGCAGTACTTC.

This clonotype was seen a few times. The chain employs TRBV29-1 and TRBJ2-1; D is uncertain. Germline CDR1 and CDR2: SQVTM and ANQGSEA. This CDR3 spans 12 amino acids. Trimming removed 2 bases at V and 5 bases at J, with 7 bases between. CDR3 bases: TGCAGCGTTGAACTCGGAGACAATGAGCAGTTCTTC. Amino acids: CSVELGDNEQFF.

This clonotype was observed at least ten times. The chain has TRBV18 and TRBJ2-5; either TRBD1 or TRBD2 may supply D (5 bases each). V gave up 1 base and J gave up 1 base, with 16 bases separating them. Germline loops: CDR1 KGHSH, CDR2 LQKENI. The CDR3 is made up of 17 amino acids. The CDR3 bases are TGTGCCAGCTCACCACGGGGGTACCGTACCGGCCAAGAGACCCAGTACTTC. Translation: CASSPRGYRTGQETQYF.

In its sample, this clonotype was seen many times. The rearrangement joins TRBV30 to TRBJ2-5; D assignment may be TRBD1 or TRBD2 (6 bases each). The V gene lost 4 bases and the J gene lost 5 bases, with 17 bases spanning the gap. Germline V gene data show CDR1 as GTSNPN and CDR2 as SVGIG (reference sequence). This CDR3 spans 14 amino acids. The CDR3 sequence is CAWNFGGRGETQYF. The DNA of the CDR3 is TGTGCCTGGAATTTTGGGGGGCGCGGGGAGACCCAGTACTTC. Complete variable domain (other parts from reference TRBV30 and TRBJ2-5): SQTIHQWPATLVQPVGSPLSLECTVEGTSNPNLYWYRQAAGRGLQLLFYSVGIGQISSEVPQNLSASRPQDRQFILSSKKLLLSDSGFYLCAWNFGGRGETQYFGPGTRLLVL.

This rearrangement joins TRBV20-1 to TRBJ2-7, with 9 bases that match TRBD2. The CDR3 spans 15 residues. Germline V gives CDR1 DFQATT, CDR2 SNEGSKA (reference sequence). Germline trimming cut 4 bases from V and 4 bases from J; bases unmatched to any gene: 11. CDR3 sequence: CSAMPGLADSYEQYF. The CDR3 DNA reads TGCAGTGCTATGCCGGGACTAGCAGACTCATACGAGCAGTACTTC.

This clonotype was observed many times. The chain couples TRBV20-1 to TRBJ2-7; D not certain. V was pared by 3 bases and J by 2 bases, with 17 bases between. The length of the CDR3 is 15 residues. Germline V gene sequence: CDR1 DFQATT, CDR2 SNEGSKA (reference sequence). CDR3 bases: TGCAGTGCTAGGGACCTGTGGGGTACCCCCTACGAGCAGTACTTC. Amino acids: CSARDLWGTPYEQYF.

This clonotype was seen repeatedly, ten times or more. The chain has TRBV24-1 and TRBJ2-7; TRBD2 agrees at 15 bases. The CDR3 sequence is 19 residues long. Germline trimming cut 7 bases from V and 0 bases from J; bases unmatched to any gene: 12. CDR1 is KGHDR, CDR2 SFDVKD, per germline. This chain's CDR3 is CATSPTPGTSGRYSYEQYF. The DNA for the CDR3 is TGTGCCACCAGCCCGACTCCCGGGACTAGCGGGAGGTACTCCTACGAGCAGTACTTC.

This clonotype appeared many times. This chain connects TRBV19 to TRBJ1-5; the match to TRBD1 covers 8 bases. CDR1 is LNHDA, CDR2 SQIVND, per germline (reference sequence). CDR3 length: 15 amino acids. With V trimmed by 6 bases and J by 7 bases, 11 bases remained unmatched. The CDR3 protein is CASSKSPGQAQPQHF. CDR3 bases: TGTGCCAGTAGCAAATCTCCGGGACAGGCACAGCCCCAGCATTTT.

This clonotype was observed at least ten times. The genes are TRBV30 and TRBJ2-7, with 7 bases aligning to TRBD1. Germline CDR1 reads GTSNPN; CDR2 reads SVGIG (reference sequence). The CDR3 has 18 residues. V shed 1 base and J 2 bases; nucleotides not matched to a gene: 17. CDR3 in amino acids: CAWSGQGRGRATPYEQYF. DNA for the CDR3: TGTGCCTGGAGTGGACAGGGACGTGGGCGGGCAACCCCCTACGAGCAGTACTTC.

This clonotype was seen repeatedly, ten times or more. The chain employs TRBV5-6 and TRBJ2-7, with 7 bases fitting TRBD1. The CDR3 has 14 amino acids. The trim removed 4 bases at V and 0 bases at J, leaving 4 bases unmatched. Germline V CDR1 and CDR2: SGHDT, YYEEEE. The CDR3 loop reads CASSQGQSSYEQYF. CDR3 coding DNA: TGTGCCAGCAGCCAGGGACAGTCCTCCTACGAGCAGTACTTC.

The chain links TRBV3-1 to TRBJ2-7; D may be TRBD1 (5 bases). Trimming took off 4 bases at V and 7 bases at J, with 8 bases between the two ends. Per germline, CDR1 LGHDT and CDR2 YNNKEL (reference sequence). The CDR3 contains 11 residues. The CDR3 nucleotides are TGTGCCAGCAGCCTCCAGGGAGAGCAGTACTTC. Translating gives CASSLQGEQYF.

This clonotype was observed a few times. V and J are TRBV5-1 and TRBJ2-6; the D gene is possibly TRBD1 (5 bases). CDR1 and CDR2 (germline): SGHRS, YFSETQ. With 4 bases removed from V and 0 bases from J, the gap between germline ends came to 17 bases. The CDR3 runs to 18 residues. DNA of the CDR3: TGCGCCAGCAGCCAACTACAGGACCAATCCTCTGGGGCCAACGTCCTGACTTTC. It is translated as CASSQLQDQSSGANVLTF.

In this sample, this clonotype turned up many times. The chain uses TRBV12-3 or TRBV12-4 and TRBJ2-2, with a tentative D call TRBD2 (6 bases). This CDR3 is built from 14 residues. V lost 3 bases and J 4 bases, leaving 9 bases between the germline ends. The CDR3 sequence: CASSLQGGTGELFF. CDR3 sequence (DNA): TGTGCCAGCAGTTTGCAGGGAGGCACCGGGGAGCTGTTTTTT.

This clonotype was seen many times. This chain's CDR3 is CSAPSGREQETQYF. The CDR3 nucleotides are TGCAGTGCTCCTAGCGGGAGGGAACAAGAGACCCAGTACTTC. The chain couples TRBV20-1 to TRBJ2-5, with 12 nucleotides matching TRBD2. CDR1 is DFQATT and CDR2 is SNEGSKA in the germline V gene (reference sequence). The CDR3 has 14 residues. J lost 2 bases, V lost 5 bases, and 3 bases had no gene match.

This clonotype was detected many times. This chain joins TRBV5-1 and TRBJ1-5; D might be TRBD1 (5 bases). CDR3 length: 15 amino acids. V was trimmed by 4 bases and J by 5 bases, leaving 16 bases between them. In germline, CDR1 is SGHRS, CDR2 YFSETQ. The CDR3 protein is CASSDGTDSYQPQHF. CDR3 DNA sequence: TGCGCCAGCAGCGACGGGACTGACTCTTATCAGCCCCAGCATTTT.